Listed below are T cell receptor beta chains from one sample, sequenced in a study of blood T cell repertoires in COVID-19. The data were produced by immunoSEQ multiplex PCR, yet TCRdb's version contains in-frame clones alone and is incomplete. Here the sample spans about 200,000 clones, about 90% being singletons. Sample: peripheral blood. All receptors derive from a man younger than 35 with active or convalescent COVID-19. Both conserved end residues are part of each CDR3. The D gene is left open where the match is weak. The size entry is marked missing in some rows and otherwise reads once, few, many or a size class.

abundance,d_gene,v_gene,j_gene,len,CDR3aa,CDR3nt
NA,NA,TRBV7-9,TRBJ2-7,14,CASSSGLPAYEQYF,TGTGCCAGCAGCTCGGGACTCCCAGCCTACGAGCAGTACTTC
NA,TRBD1,TRBV2,TRBJ1-5,16,CASSGRGSYSNQPQHF,TGTGCCAGCAGTGGCAGGGGGTCGTATAGCAATCAGCCCCAGCATTTT
NA,TRBD1,TRBV6-1,TRBJ1-4,16,CASSETSGTGNEKLFF,TGTGCCAGCAGTGAAACGTCCGGGACAGGGAATGAAAAACTGTTTTTT
NA,NA,TRBV6-4,TRBJ1-4,18,CASSAVFNQLATNEKLFF,TGTGCCAGCAGTGCGGTGTTCAACCAATTAGCAACTAATGAAAAACTGTTTTTT
once,TRBD2,TRBV30,TRBJ2-5,16,CAWSVRGGVSLETQYF,TGTGCCTGGAGTGTACGGGGGGGAGTGTCCTTGGAGACCCAGTACTTC
NA,TRBD2,TRBV7-9,TRBJ2-1,11,CASSHGLENFF,TGTGCCAGCAGCCATGGACTAGAAAACTTCTTC
NA,TRBD1,TRBV6-5,TRBJ1-2,14,CASNNAGGNYGYTF,TGTGCCAGCAATAACGCAGGGGGCAACTATGGCTACACCTTC
NA,TRBD2,TRBV11-2,TRBJ2-7,15,CASSLEAGVAYEQYF,TGTGCCAGCAGCTTAGAGGCGGGAGTAGCCTACGAGCAGTACTTC
NA,NA,TRBV5-1,TRBJ2-7,17,CASSLAPGHRRSYEQYF,TGCGCCAGCAGCTTGGCCCCTGGACACAGGAGATCCTACGAGCAGTACTTC
NA,TRBD2,TRBV24-1,TRBJ2-1,18,CATSDTTGLAGVLSEQFF,TGTGCCACCAGTGACACTACGGGACTAGCGGGAGTATTAAGTGAGCAGTTCTTC
NA,TRBD2,TRBV28,TRBJ2-3,15,CASSLWGRATDTQYF,TGTGCCAGCAGTTTATGGGGGAGGGCCACAGATACGCAGTATTTT
NA,NA,TRBV18,TRBJ1-1,11,CASSTDSEAFF,TGTGCCAGCTCGACGGACAGTGAAGCTTTCTTT
once,NA,TRBV4-3,TRBJ1-5,13,CASSLSLNQPQHF,TGCGCCAGCAGCCTCTCCCTGAATCAGCCCCAGCATTTT
NA,NA,TRBV27,TRBJ1-2,14,CASRETGRGYGYTF,TGTGCCAGCAGAGAAACAGGGCGAGGCTATGGCTACACCTTC
NA,NA,TRBV9,TRBJ1-2,12,CASSVDGNGYTF,TGTGCCAGCAGCGTAGATGGCAACGGCTACACCTTC
NA,TRBD1,TRBV10-3,TRBJ1-5,16,CAISDPDRDSNQPQHF,TGTGCCATCAGTGACCCGGACAGGGATAGCAATCAGCCCCAGCATTTT
NA,NA,TRBV12-1,TRBJ2-4,17,CASSDTSTGLQVDIQYF,TGTGCCAGCAGCGATACGAGTACAGGGCTTCAGGTCGACATTCAGTACTTC
NA,TRBD2,TRBV5-1,TRBJ2-3,16,CASSSRLAGHTDTQYF,TGCGCCAGCAGCTCACGACTAGCGGGCCACACAGATACGCAGTATTTT
NA,NA,TRBV12-3/TRBV12-4,TRBJ1-2,13,CASSLQGINGYTF,TGTGCCAGCAGTCTTCAGGGGATTAATGGCTACACCTTC
once,NA,TRBV4-1,TRBJ1-1,16,CASSLLEGGMNTEAFF,TGCGCCAGCAGCCTATTGGAGGGGGGGATGAACACTGAAGCTTTCTTT
NA,NA,TRBV11-2,TRBJ2-2,16,CASSLSLGRGTGELFF,TGTGCCAGCAGCCTTTCGTTGGGGCGTGGCACCGGGGAGCTGTTTTTT
few,TRBD2,TRBV6-1,TRBJ2-2,15,CASSESSGNPGELFF,TGTGCCAGCAGTGAATCTAGCGGGAACCCCGGGGAGCTGTTTTTT
NA,NA,TRBV2,TRBJ1-4,14,CASSGGGAYEKLFF,TGTGCCAGCAGTGGAGGTGGGGCTTATGAAAAACTGTTTTTT
NA,NA,TRBV28,TRBJ2-3,17,CASSPTSSGPSTDTQYF,TGTGCCAGCAGTCCTACGAGTAGCGGCCCTAGCACAGATACGCAGTATTTT
few,NA,TRBV27,TRBJ1-5,14,CASSSKQGGQPQHF,TGTGCCAGCAGTTCTAAACAGGGCGGCCAGCCCCAGCATTTT
NA,NA,TRBV6-5,TRBJ2-6,16,CASSYSGGSGANVLTF,TGTGCCAGCAGTTACTCAGGGGGCTCTGGGGCCAACGTCCTGACTTTC
NA,TRBD2,TRBV6-5,TRBJ2-1,14,CASRGPSGRSGQFF,TGTGCCAGCAGGGGTCCTAGCGGGAGGTCCGGGCAGTTCTTC
NA,TRBD1,TRBV5-1,TRBJ1-5,15,CASSPTGTVNQPQHF,TGCGCCAGCAGCCCGACGGGGACAGTAAATCAGCCCCAGCATTTT
NA,NA,TRBV24-1,TRBJ2-3,15,CATSDFEEGTDTQYF,TGTGCCACCAGTGATTTTGAGGAGGGCACAGATACGCAGTATTTT
NA,NA,TRBV11-2,TRBJ2-1,15,CASSLDGSSYNEQFF,TGTGCCAGCAGCTTAGACGGGAGCTCCTACAATGAGCAGTTCTTC
NA,NA,TRBV15,TRBJ2-7,13,CATSRGRTYEQYF,TGTGCCACCAGCAGGGGCAGAACCTACGAGCAGTACTTC
NA,TRBD1,TRBV4-1,TRBJ1-1,19,CASSFSPRDRGRDVAEAFF,TGCGCCAGCAGCTTCAGTCCCCGGGACAGGGGGCGTGATGTTGCTGAAGCTTTCTTT
once,NA,TRBV27,TRBJ1-5,14,CASSFGVGNQPQHF,TGTGCCAGCAGTTTCGGTGTGGGCAATCAGCCCCAGCATTTT
NA,TRBD2,TRBV19,TRBJ2-2,15,CASSIVAGVAGELFF,TGTGCCAGTAGTATAGTAGCGGGAGTGGCCGGGGAGCTGTTTTTT
NA,TRBD2,TRBV7-9,TRBJ2-1,15,CASSLGTSGMYEQFF,TGTGCCAGCAGCTTAGGTACTAGCGGGATGTATGAGCAGTTCTTC
few,TRBD2,TRBV6-4,TRBJ2-3,15,CASSVLAGATDTQYF,TGTGCCAGCAGTGTCCTAGCGGGAGCCACAGATACGCAGTATTTT
NA,TRBD1,TRBV3-1/TRBV3-2,TRBJ2-7,17,CASSPSSPRDRVHEQYF,TGTGCCAGCAGCCCATCTTCACCCCGGGACAGGGTCCACGAGCAGTACTTC
NA,NA,TRBV6-6,TRBJ1-2,11,CASSPGYGYTF,TGTGCCAGCAGCCCGGGATATGGCTACACCTTC
NA,TRBD1,TRBV15,TRBJ1-4,16,CATSSLPGTGDEKLFF,TGTGCCACCAGCAGCCTACCCGGGACAGGGGATGAAAAACTGTTTTTT
NA,NA,TRBV3-1/TRBV3-2,TRBJ2-3,16,CASSHKDGSARDTQYF,TGTGCCAGCAGCCACAAGGACGGGAGTGCAAGAGATACGCAGTATTTT
NA,NA,TRBV19,TRBJ1-1,13,CASSIDRATEAFF,TGTGCCAGTAGTATAGACAGGGCCACTGAAGCTTTCTTT
once,TRBD2,TRBV28,TRBJ2-7,16,CASSGLAGAGSYEQYF,TGTGCCAGCAGTGGGCTAGCGGGAGCAGGATCCTACGAGCAGTACTTC
NA,NA,TRBV19,TRBJ2-3,14,CASTFTGTTDTQYF,TGTGCCAGTACCTTCACCGGGACTACAGATACGCAGTATTTT